This entry lists 30 T cell receptor beta chains sequenced from one sample in a study of shared clonotypes between healthy human individuals. CD8 cells regarded as naive lacked CD45RO, were positively chosen for CCR7, and omitted terminally differentiated effector memory CD45RA+ cells. Libraries were prepared by immunoSEQ multiplex PCR; TCRdb keeps only in-frame clonotypes and omits some of them. The sample has 2 million or so clones, less than 95% seen once; the top ten hold roughly 1%. The sample comprised naive CD8+ T cells sorted from blood. These receptor sequences come from a man younger than 35 in good health.

The chain is built from TRBV7-2 and TRBJ2-7; 7 bases line up with TRBD2. The length of the CDR3 is 15 residues. The ends lost 5 bases at V and 4 bases at J; junction bases unmatched: 11. The germline V gene has CDR1 SGHTA and CDR2 FQGNSA. DNA for the CDR3: TGTGCCAGCAGCCCAAGACTAGCAGGGCCTTACGAGCAGTACTTC. Protein sequence: CASSPRLAGPYEQYF.

As for this clone: The identical CDR3 is also encoded by other nucleotide sequences in the sample. The chain uses TRBV5-4 and TRBJ2-7; D tentatively reads TRBD1 or TRBD2 (5 bases each). V was shortened by 4 bases and J by 5 bases, with 16 bases between the two germline ends. Germline CDR1 is SGHNT and CDR2 is YYREEE (reference sequence). CDR3 length: 14 residues. The CDR3 nucleotides are TGTGCCAGCAGCCTTGGGACCGGGATCCACGAGCAGTACTTC. This codes for CASSLGTGIHEQYF.

This chain connects TRBV4-1 to TRBJ1-1; D unresolved. The length of the CDR3 is 14 residues. V was trimmed by 9 bases and J by 5 bases, leaving 19 bases between them. Germline CDR1 reads MGHRA; CDR2 reads YSYEKL. The CDR3 spells CASQPGTSMTEAFF. The CDR3 DNA sequence: TGCGCCAGTCAGCCAGGTACTTCTATGACTGAAGCTTTCTTT.

The V gene is TRBV19, the J gene TRBJ2-5; D is undetermined. Trimming pared 0 bases from V and 3 bases from J, leaving 11 bases between. Looked up from germline, CDR1 is LNHDA and CDR2 is SQIVND (reference sequence). The CDR3 has 15 residues. The CDR3 sequence: CASSIDLETEETQYF. DNA for the CDR3: TGTGCCAGTAGTATAGATCTCGAAACCGAAGAGACCCAGTACTTC.

The chain is built from TRBV9 and TRBJ1-2; TRBD1 might be the D (5 bases). Trimming shortened V by 3 bases and J by 10 bases, and 16 bases separated the two germline ends. CDR3 size: 13 residues. Germline V gene data show CDR1 as SGDLS and CDR2 as YYNGEE. CDR3 sequence (DNA): TGTGCCAGCAGCGACGGGACGGGCGTAGTCTACACCTTC. Encoded protein: CASSDGTGVVYTF.

The DNA of the CDR3 is TGTGCCAGCAGTCGACAGACACCCTACACCGGGGAGCTGTTTTTT. It encodes CASSRQTPYTGELFF. The rearrangement links TRBV6-6 to TRBJ2-2; tentative D call: TRBD1 (5 bases). The CDR3 is made up of 15 amino acids. The ends were cut back, 5 bases at V and 3 bases at J, with 13 bases in the middle. Germline loops: CDR1 MNHNY, CDR2 SVGAGI (reference sequence).

This clone was seen only once. The chain joins TRBV27 to TRBJ2-7, with D possibly being TRBD1 or TRBD2 (5 bases each). Deletions cut 5 bases from V and 3 bases from J, with 11 bases between. The V gene's germline CDR1 is MNHEY and CDR2 SMNVEV (reference sequence). This CDR3 spans 13 amino acids. In DNA form, the CDR3 reads TGTGCCAGCAGTCAGGGACGGGGCTACGAGCAGTACTTC. It encodes CASSQGRGYEQYF.

This clone came up once. The chain employs TRBV30 and TRBJ2-3; D is ambiguous. Trimming cost V 4 bases and J 4 bases, with 12 bases left between them. The CDR3 is 13 residues long. Per germline, CDR1 GTSNPN and CDR2 SVGIG (reference sequence). The CDR3 region is CAWKTLGPDTQYF. CDR3 nucleotide sequence: TGTGCCTGGAAGACCCTAGGCCCAGATACGCAGTATTTT.

The gene calls are TRBV29-1 and TRBJ1-4, with unresolved D. The V gene lost 7 bases and the J gene lost 7 bases, with 7 bases spanning the gap. The germline V gene encodes CDR1 SQVTM and CDR2 ANQGSEA. The CDR3 extends over 10 amino acids. CDR3 region: CSARSEKLFF. Written as DNA, the CDR3 is TGCAGCGCCAGGAGTGAAAAACTGTTTTTT.

The chain employs TRBV14 and TRBJ2-7; TRBD1 aligns across 8 bases. Germline V gene lookup returns CDR1 SGHDN and CDR2 FVKESK. The CDR3 runs to 13 residues. J lost 5 bases, V lost 4 bases, and 4 bases had no gene match. The CDR3: CASSLRTGNEQYF. The DNA for the CDR3 is TGTGCCAGCAGCCTCCGGACAGGGAACGAGCAGTACTTC.

This chain joins TRBV9 and TRBJ1-6; D gene uncertain. From germline, CDR1 is SGDLS and CDR2 YYNGEE. V lost 0 bases, J lost 11 bases, and 12 bases lay in between. This CDR3 contains 14 residues. CDR3 coding DNA: TGTGCCAGCAGCGTAGGAGGTCAAGCGACACCCCTCCACTTT. The encoded protein is CASSVGGQATPLHF. Variable domain in full (rest from reference TRBV9 and TRBJ1-6): DSGVTQTPKHLITATGQRVTLRCSPRSGDLSVYWYQQSLDQGLQFLIQYYNGEERAKGNILERFSAQQFPDLHSELNLSSLELGDSALYFCASSVGGQATPLHFGNGTRLTVT.

This rearrangement joins TRBV7-9 to TRBJ1-4; no reliable D call. The V gene's germline CDR1 is SEHNR and CDR2 FQNEAQ (reference sequence). The CDR3 is 11 amino acids. Trimming took off 5 bases at V and 8 bases at J, with 6 bases between the two ends. This CDR3 reads CASSPEEKLFF. CDR3 in DNA: TGTGCCAGCAGCCCAGAAGAAAAACTGTTTTTT.

The chain is built from TRBV4-1 and TRBJ2-1; 7 bases line up with TRBD2. V lost 4 bases and J lost 8; bases outside the gene matches: 11. Per germline, CDR1 MGHRA and CDR2 YSYEKL. The length of the CDR3 is 15 residues. CDR3 loop: CASSPRRGSLDEQFF. The CDR3 DNA sequence: TGCGCCAGCAGCCCACGACGCGGGAGTTTAGATGAGCAGTTCTTC.

A remark on this clone: This CDR3 is also generated by other DNA sequences in the sample. The chain has TRBV27 and TRBJ2-2, with D tentatively TRBD1 (5 bases). The CDR3 runs to 15 residues. V lost 3 bases and J lost 5, with 13 bases in between. CDR1 and CDR2 from the germline V gene are MNHEY and SMNVEV (reference sequence). The CDR3 reads CASSFGQGGTGELFF. In nucleotides, the CDR3 is TGTGCCAGCAGTTTTGGGCAGGGTGGGACCGGGGAGCTGTTTTTT.

The chain has TRBV14 and TRBJ1-2; maybe TRBD1 (5 bases). CDR3 length equals 15 residues. Per the germline V gene, CDR1 is SGHDN and CDR2 is FVKESK. The germline V and J ends were trimmed by 4 bases and 4 bases, with 16 bases remaining between them. The CDR3 here is CASSPTTVSRYGYTF. The CDR3 bases are TGTGCCAGCAGCCCCACGACAGTCAGTCGCTATGGCTACACCTTC.

The CDR3 reads CASSAGLAIGEQFF. CDR3 bases: TGTGCCAGCAGTGCCGGACTAGCGATCGGTGAGCAGTTCTTC. The chain is built from TRBV6-5 and TRBJ2-1; 9 nucleotides match TRBD2. J lost 9 bases, V lost 5 bases, and 8 bases had no gene match. CDR3 length equals 14 residues. CDR1 is MNHEY, CDR2 SVGAGI, per germline.

V gene TRBV30 combines with J gene TRBJ2-3; D is unresolved. Trimming left V 0 bases short and J 3 bases short, with 13 bases between. The germline gives CDR1 GTSNPN, CDR2 SVGIG (reference sequence). This CDR3 is built from 15 residues. This CDR3 reads CAWSVRGVGTDTQYF. CDR3 DNA: TGTGCCTGGAGTGTACGTGGGGTGGGGACAGATACGCAGTATTTT.

V is TRBV30 and J is TRBJ2-7, with 7 bases identical to TRBD1. The V segment lost 4 bases and the J segment 1 base; nucleotides outside the gene matches: 4. The CDR3 sequence is 13 residues long. Germline lookup yields CDR1 GTSNPN and CDR2 SVGIG (reference sequence). The CDR3 DNA is TGTGCCTGGACCGGACAGGAGTCCTACGAGCAGTACTTC. This codes for CAWTGQESYEQYF.

The V gene is TRBV6-1, the J gene TRBJ1-5, with D tentatively TRBD1 (6 bases). The CDR3 has 14 amino acids. Deletions cut 6 bases from V and 3 bases from J, with 12 bases between. Germline lookup yields CDR1 MNHNS and CDR2 SASEGT. The CDR3 bases are TGTGCCAGCAGCCCAAAGGGGGACAATCAGCCCCAGCATTTT. The encoded protein is CASSPKGDNQPQHF.

V usage is TRBV13 and J usage is TRBJ1-6; possibly TRBD1 for D (5 bases). The CDR3 consists of 15 residues. Trimming left V 4 bases short and J 9 bases short, with 16 bases between. The germline V gene encodes CDR1 PRHDT and CDR2 FYEKMQ (reference sequence). This chain's CDR3 is CASSSGGEPGSPLHF. CDR3 nucleotides: TGTGCCAGCAGCTCCGGGGGGGAACCGGGTTCACCCCTCCACTTT.

This chain joins TRBV5-4 and TRBJ2-5; the match to TRBD1 covers 9 bases. The CDR3 has 13 amino acids. J lost 4 bases, V lost 3 bases, and 1 base had no gene match. Per the germline V gene, CDR1 is SGHNT and CDR2 is YYREEE (reference sequence). The CDR3 is CASSWTGAETQYF. DNA for the CDR3: TGTGCCAGCAGCTGGACAGGGGCAGAGACCCAGTACTTC.

J is TRBJ2-7 and V is TRBV29-1; 8 bases fit TRBD2. Germline CDR1 and CDR2: SQVTM and ANQGSEA. Trimming cost V 2 bases and J 6 bases; bases outside gene matches: 6. This CDR3 comprises 13 residues. Here the CDR3 reads CSVEKSGRGEQYF. CDR3 DNA sequence: TGCAGCGTTGAAAAAAGCGGGAGAGGCGAGCAGTACTTC.

The chain has TRBV11-2 and TRBJ2-5; D not resolved. CDR1 and CDR2 from the germline V gene are SGHAT and FQNNGV. The germline V and J ends were trimmed by 0 bases and 5 bases, with 19 bases remaining between them. The CDR3 length is 17 residues. The CDR3: CASSLEARTAPRETQYF. The CDR3 DNA reads as TGTGCCAGCAGCTTAGAGGCGAGAACAGCCCCGAGGGAGACCCAGTACTTC.

V is TRBV2 and J is TRBJ2-2; 7 bases match TRBD2. V was pared by 7 bases and J by 0 bases, with 5 bases of the junction left unmatched. Per the germline V gene, CDR1 is SNHLY and CDR2 is FYNNEI. There are 15 residues in the CDR3. CDR3 protein: CASTTGGSNTGELFF. CDR3 in DNA: TGTGCCAGCACTACGGGGGGTTCGAACACCGGGGAGCTGTTTTTT.

The rearrangement uses TRBV7-8 and TRBJ2-7, with TRBD2 as a possible D gene (6 bases). This CDR3 has 14 amino acids. V lost 0 bases to trimming and J lost 1 base, with 7 bases between them. The germline gives CDR1 SGHVS, CDR2 FQNEAQ. The CDR3 here is CASSLAEGSYEQYF. The DNA for the CDR3 is TGTGCCAGCAGCTTAGCGGAGGGGTCCTACGAGCAGTACTTC.

The chain combines TRBV27 with TRBJ2-7; 7 bases fit TRBD1. CDR1 and CDR2 (germline): MNHEY, SMNVEV (reference sequence). V trimming: 4 bases; J trimming: 7 bases; junction bases outside the gene matches: 10. The CDR3 runs 14 residues. CDR3 nucleotide sequence: TGTGCCAGCAGTTACTCACAGGGGCCTGTTGAGCAGTACTTC. Translating gives CASSYSQGPVEQYF.

J is TRBJ2-3 and V is TRBV11-1, with 7 bases identical to TRBD2. The CDR3 loop spans 15 amino acids. The trim removed 7 bases at V and 4 bases at J, leaving 11 bases unmatched. The germline gives CDR1 SGHAT, CDR2 FQDESV (reference sequence). CDR3 residues: CASIPGEGPADTQYF. CDR3 DNA sequence: TGTGCCAGCATCCCTGGGGAGGGCCCCGCAGATACGCAGTATTTT.

The chain is built from TRBV2 and TRBJ2-7, with TRBD2 identical over 7 bases. CDR1 SNHLY and CDR2 FYNNEI come from the germline V gene. The V segment lost 5 bases and the J segment 7 bases; nucleotides outside the gene matches: 5. The CDR3 spans 12 residues. The CDR3 coding sequence is TGTGCCAGCAGTCCCGGGGAGGGTGAGCAGTACTTC. Its translation is CASSPGEGEQYF.

The chain recombines TRBV10-3 with TRBJ2-1; weak D call: TRBD2 (6 bases). Looked up from germline, CDR1 is ENHRY and CDR2 is SYGVKD. The CDR3 contains 13 residues. Trimming took 11 bases from V and 5 from J, leaving 16 bases between them. CDR3 sequence (DNA): TGTGCCGGCAAAGGGACTGGCCACAATGAGCAGTTCTTC. Translation: CAGKGTGHNEQFF.

A remark on this clone: This sample includes further DNA sequences coding for the same CDR3. J is TRBJ2-5 and V is TRBV29-1; 9 nucleotides agree with TRBD2. After removal of 1 base from V and 3 bases from J, the junction contained 3 bases not matched to a gene. This CDR3 comprises 14 residues. Germline assignment: CDR1 SQVTM and CDR2 ANQGSEA. CDR3 DNA: TGCAGCGTTGAAGGGCGGGGGGGTAAAGAGACCCAGTACTTC. This encodes CSVEGRGGKETQYF.